Shown below are 16 T cell receptor beta chains from a single sample sequenced in a study of T-cell memory formation after mild COVID-19. TCRdb processed the 5' RACE reads anew with MiXCR; each CDR3 protein has one entry. Of roughly 480,000 distinct CDR3 sequences detected, 20% to 25% appear once; the ten largest clones hold about 12%. Sequenced: PBMCs or a T cell subset sorted from them (not recorded which). These receptors all stem from an adult woman who had mild COVID-19 (a few samples of this study predate the infection). Cell type and time point are not known.

This chain links TRBV12-3 or TRBV12-4 with TRBJ2-5; no firm D call. The CDR3 has 13 residues. Trimming took off 5 bases at V and 4 bases at J, with 11 bases between the two ends. CDR3 loop: CASSPRWSETQYF. As DNA, the CDR3 is TGTGCCAGCAGTCCGAGGTGGTCAGAGACCCAGTACTTC.

There are a few counts of this clonotype. The chain links TRBV5-6 to TRBJ2-7; D gene uncertain. CDR1 is SGHDT and CDR2 is YYEEEE in the germline V gene. The V and J ends lost 0 bases and 0 bases respectively, with 13 bases between them. The CDR3 contains 16 residues. The DNA of the CDR3 is TGTGCCAGCAGCTTGGTGGGCAGCTTCGACTCCTACGAGCAGTACTTC. This codes for CASSLVGSFDSYEQYF.

The chain recombines TRBV7-9 with TRBJ2-7, with 8 bases matching TRBD1. The CDR3 consists of 15 residues. The junction had 11 bases not matched to a gene; V was cut back by 5 bases and J by 5 bases. The germline V gene has CDR1 SEHNR and CDR2 FQNEAQ (reference sequence). CDR3 coding DNA: TGTGCCAGCAGCCCACCCTCGGGACAGGATCACGAGCAGTACTTC. Encoded protein: CASSPPSGQDHEQYF.

The CDR3 DNA reads as TGTGCCAGCAGTGAGGTGAGCGGGCCATGGGATACGCAGTATTTT. It codes for CASSEVSGPWDTQYF. The V gene is TRBV6-1, the J gene TRBJ2-3; TRBD2 is a possible D gene (6 bases). Germline V gene sequence: CDR1 MNHNS, CDR2 SASEGT. Deletions cut 3 bases from V and 6 bases from J, with 16 bases between. CDR3 size: 15 residues.

This clonotype was detected a few times. The V call is TRBV7-3, the J call TRBJ2-7; 7 bases are shared with TRBD2. Germline assignment: CDR1 SGHTA and CDR2 FQGTGA. CDR3 size: 14 residues. V lost 8 bases to trimming and J lost 1 base; unmatched junction nucleotides: 8. This chain's CDR3 is CASPSSGDSYEQYF. The DNA for the CDR3 is TGTGCCAGCCCGTCGAGCGGGGATTCCTACGAGCAGTACTTC.

This clonotype was detected a few times. J is TRBJ1-4 and V is TRBV7-9; maybe TRBD1 (5 bases). The CDR3 is made up of 13 amino acids. Germline assignment: CDR1 SEHNR and CDR2 FQNEAQ (reference sequence). Trimming cost V 3 bases and J 14 bases, with 16 bases left between them. CDR3 bases: TGTGCCAGCAGCTTTGAGGGGCAGAAAAGGCTGTTTTTT. Encoded protein: CASSFEGQKRLFF.

This clonotype has only one observation. The chain links TRBV12-3 or TRBV12-4 to TRBJ1-5; 7 bases map to TRBD1. Trimming cost V 8 bases and J 4 bases; bases outside gene matches: 17. There are 17 residues in the CDR3. As DNA, the CDR3 is TGTGCCAGCCTTCCCGGCGGCAAAAAGGGGGCTAATCAGCCCCAGCATTTT. As protein: CASLPGGKKGANQPQHF.

CDR3 sequence: CASGAGTVQGTQYF. The CDR3 coding sequence is TGTGCCAGCGGAGCCGGGACTGTTCAGGGTACGCAGTATTTT. The genes are TRBV6-2 or TRBV6-3 and TRBJ2-3; tentatively, D is TRBD2 (6 bases). Between the trimmed V and J ends, which lost 8 bases and 8 bases, there was a span of 20 bases. Per germline, CDR1 MNHEY and CDR2 SVGEGT. The CDR3 loop spans 14 amino acids.

This chain joins TRBV12-3 or TRBV12-4 and TRBJ2-7, with D perhaps assigned TRBD1 or TRBD2 (5 bases each). V lost 6 bases, J lost 0 bases, and 12 bases lay in between. The CDR3 contains 14 residues. The CDR3 region has the DNA TGTGCCAGCAGCCTCAGCGGACACTCCTACGAGCAGTACTTC. This sequence encodes CASSLSGHSYEQYF.

J is TRBJ1-1 and V is TRBV3-1, with a possible D match to TRBD1 (5 bases). The CDR3 is 16 amino acids. The V end lost 0 bases, the J end lost 5 bases, and 16 bases lay between the germline ends. Germline CDR1 and CDR2: LGHDT and YNNKEL (reference sequence). The CDR3 bases are TGTGCCAGCAGCCAAGAAGCCCACCAAGGGGAGACTGAAGCTTTCTTT. Its translation: CASSQEAHQGETEAFF.

The gene calls are TRBV7-3 and TRBJ1-4, with 10 bases lining up with TRBD1. The CDR3 contains 17 residues. V lost 5 bases and J lost 7; bases outside the gene matches: 13. CDR1 is SGHTA and CDR2 is FQGTGA in the germline V gene. For the CDR3, the DNA is TGTGCCAGCAGCCGAACCCGATCCGGACAGGGGGGTGAAAAACTGTTTTTT. Translating gives CASSRTRSGQGGEKLFF.

This clonotype appeared a few times. The gene calls are TRBV5-1 and TRBJ2-5; D gene ambiguous. CDR3 length: 12 amino acids. Per germline, CDR1 SGHRS and CDR2 YFSETQ. Between the trimmed V and J ends, which lost 7 bases and 5 bases, there was a span of 12 bases. Here the CDR3 reads CASALGYETQYF. The CDR3 DNA is TGCGCCAGCGCCCTGGGGTACGAGACCCAGTACTTC.

This clonotype has just a few counts. The chain joins TRBV9 to TRBJ2-7; D assignment may be TRBD1 or TRBD2 (5 bases each). Trimming pared 2 bases from V and 3 bases from J, leaving 9 bases between. This CDR3 spans 13 amino acids. CDR1 and CDR2 (germline): SGDLS, YYNGEE. CDR3 sequence reads: CASSVRDGYEQYF. As DNA, the CDR3 is TGTGCCAGCAGCGTTCGGGACGGCTACGAGCAGTACTTC.

The chain couples TRBV28 to TRBJ2-1; 11 bases are a match to TRBD2. The CDR3 extends over 15 amino acids. V lost 3 bases, J lost 6 bases, and 4 bases stayed unmatched. CDR1 and CDR2 (germline): MDHEN, SYDVKM. The chain's CDR3 is CASSLTSGKGNEQFF. The CDR3 coding sequence is TGTGCCAGCAGTTTGACTAGCGGGAAAGGCAATGAGCAGTTCTTC.

The chain recombines TRBV27 with TRBJ2-3; 12 bases agree with TRBD2. The CDR3 extends over 15 amino acids. CDR1 and CDR2 from the germline V gene are MNHEY and SMNVEV (reference sequence). V lost 10 bases to trimming and J lost 0 bases; unmatched junction nucleotides: 5. This CDR3 is CATLLAGGSTDTQYF. The CDR3 DNA follows: TGTGCCACCTTACTAGCGGGGGGTAGCACAGATACGCAGTATTTT.

The rearrangement uses TRBV20-1 and TRBJ2-3, with 9 bases lining up with TRBD1. The ends lost 5 bases at V and 5 bases at J; junction bases unmatched: 14. The CDR3 sequence is 16 residues long. CDR1 DFQATT and CDR2 SNEGSKA come from the germline V gene (reference sequence). CDR3 in amino acids: CSAHSPGQGTGDTQYF. CDR3 coding DNA: TGCAGTGCTCATTCTCCGGGACAGGGAACCGGAGATACGCAGTATTTT.